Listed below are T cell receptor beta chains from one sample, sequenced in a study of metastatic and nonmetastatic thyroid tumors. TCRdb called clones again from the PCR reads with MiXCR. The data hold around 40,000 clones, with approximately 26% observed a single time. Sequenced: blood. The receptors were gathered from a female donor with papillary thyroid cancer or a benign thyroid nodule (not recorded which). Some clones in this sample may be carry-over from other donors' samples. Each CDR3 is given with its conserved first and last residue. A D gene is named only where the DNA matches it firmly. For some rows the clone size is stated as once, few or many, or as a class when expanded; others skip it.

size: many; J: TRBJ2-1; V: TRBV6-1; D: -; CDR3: CASSPGVGGEQFF; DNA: TGTGCCAGCAGTCCCGGTGTTGGTGGCGAGCAGTTCTTC
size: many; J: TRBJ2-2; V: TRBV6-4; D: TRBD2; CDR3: CASSVEGGTGELFF; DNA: TGTGCCAGCAGTGTGGAGGGAGGGACCGGGGAGCTGTTTTTT
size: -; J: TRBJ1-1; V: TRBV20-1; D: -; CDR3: CSARDREGGRNTEAFF; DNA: TGCAGTGCTAGAGACCGAGAAGGGGGGAGGAACACTGAAGCTTTCTTT
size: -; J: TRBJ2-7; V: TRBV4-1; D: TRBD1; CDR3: CASSPGQGGYEQYF; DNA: TGCGCCAGCAGCCCCGGACAGGGGGGGTACGAGCAGTACTTC
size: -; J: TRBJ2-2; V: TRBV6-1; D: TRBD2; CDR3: CASSLAGENTGELFF; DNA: TGTGCCAGCAGCCTAGCGGGGGAGAACACCGGGGAGCTGTTTTTT
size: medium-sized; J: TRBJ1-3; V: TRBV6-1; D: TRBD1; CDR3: CARTGVGNTIYF; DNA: TGTGCCCGTACAGGGGTGGGAAACACCATATATTTT
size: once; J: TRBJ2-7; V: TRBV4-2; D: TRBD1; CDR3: CASSQDMTGGRLEQYF; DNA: TGTGCCAGCAGCCAAGATATGACAGGGGGACGTCTGGAGCAGTACTTC
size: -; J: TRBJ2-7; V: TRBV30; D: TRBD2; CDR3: CAWSRDLGGYEQYF; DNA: TGTGCCTGGAGTCGGGACCTCGGGGGGTACGAGCAGTACTTC
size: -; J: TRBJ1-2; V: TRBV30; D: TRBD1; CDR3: CAWSVLGQGIPGYTF; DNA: TGTGCCTGGAGTGTACTTGGACAGGGGATTCCTGGCTACACCTTC
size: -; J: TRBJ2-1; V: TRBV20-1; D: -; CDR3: CSARVWSSYNEQFF; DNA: TGCAGTGCTAGAGTCTGGTCCTCCTACAATGAGCAGTTCTTC
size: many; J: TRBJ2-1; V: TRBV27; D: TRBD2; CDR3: CASSFQRGNEQFF; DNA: TGTGCCAGCAGTTTTCAGCGGGGGAATGAGCAGTTCTTC
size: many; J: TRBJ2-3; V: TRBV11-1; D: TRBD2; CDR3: CASSTGASGGFTDTQYF; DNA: TGTGCCAGCAGCACCGGCGCTAGCGGGGGGTTTACAGATACGCAGTATTTT
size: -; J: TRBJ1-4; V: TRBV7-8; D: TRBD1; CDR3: CASSLDEDRGVYNEELFF; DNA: TGTGCCAGCAGCTTAGATGAGGACAGGGGTGTTTATAATGAGGAACTGTTTTTT
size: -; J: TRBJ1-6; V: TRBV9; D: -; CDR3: CASSPALSSYNSPLHF; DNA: TGTGCCAGCAGCCCAGCACTGAGCTCCTATAATTCACCCCTCCACTTT
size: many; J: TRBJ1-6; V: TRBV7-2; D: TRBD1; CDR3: CASRSDRGMNSPLHF; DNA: TGTGCCAGCAGATCGGACAGGGGTATGAATTCACCCCTCCACTTT
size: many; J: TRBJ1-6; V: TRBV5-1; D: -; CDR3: CASSFQGAGNSPLHF; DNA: TGCGCCAGCAGCTTCCAGGGCGCGGGTAATTCACCCCTCCACTTT
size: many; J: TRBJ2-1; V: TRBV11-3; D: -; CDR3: CASSLVRVSEQFF; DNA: TGTGCCAGCAGCTTAGTGAGGGTTAGTGAGCAGTTCTTC
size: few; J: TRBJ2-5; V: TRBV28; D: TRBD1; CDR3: CASSLYTGGEETQYF; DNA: TGTGCCAGCAGTTTATATACAGGGGGAGAAGAGACCCAGTACTTC
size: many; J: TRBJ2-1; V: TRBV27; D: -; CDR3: CASSRGGTHNEQFF; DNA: TGTGCCAGCAGCAGGGGGGGAACCCACAATGAGCAGTTCTTC
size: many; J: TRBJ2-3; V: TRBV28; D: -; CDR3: CASRDTNTDTQYF; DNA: TGTGCCAGCCGGGACACGAACACAGATACGCAGTATTTT
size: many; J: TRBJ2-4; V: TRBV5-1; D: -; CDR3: CASSLALQSGAKNIQYF; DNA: TGCGCCAGCAGCTTGGCCCTACAGTCCGGGGCGAAAAACATTCAGTACTTC
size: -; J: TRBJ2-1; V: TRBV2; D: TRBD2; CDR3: CASRLAGGPGYNEQFF; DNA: TGTGCCAGCCGACTAGCGGGGGGGCCGGGGTACAATGAGCAGTTCTTC
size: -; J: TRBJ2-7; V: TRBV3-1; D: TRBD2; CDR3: CASSLAASGWASEQYF; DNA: TGTGCCAGCAGCTTGGCGGCTAGCGGTTGGGCAAGCGAGCAGTACTTC
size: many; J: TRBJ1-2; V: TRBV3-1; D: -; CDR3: CASSPTGTANYGYTF; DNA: TGTGCCAGCAGCCCAACCGGGACTGCTAACTATGGCTACACCTTC
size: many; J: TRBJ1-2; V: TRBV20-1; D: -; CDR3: CSARVPGKAGYGYTF; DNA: TGCAGTGCTAGAGTCCCCGGGAAGGCGGGCTATGGCTACACCTTC
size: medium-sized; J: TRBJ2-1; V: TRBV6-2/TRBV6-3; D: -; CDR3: CASSLFRDNEQFF; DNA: TGTGCCAGCAGTCTGTTCCGGGACAATGAGCAGTTCTTC
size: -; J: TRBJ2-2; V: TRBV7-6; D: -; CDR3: CASSLVERTGELFF; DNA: TGTGCCAGCAGCTTAGTTGAAAGAACCGGGGAGCTGTTTTTT
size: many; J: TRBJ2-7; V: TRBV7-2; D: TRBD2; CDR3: CASSPRRGSAYEQYF; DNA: TGTGCCAGCAGCCCCCGGCGGGGGTCCGCCTACGAGCAGTACTTC
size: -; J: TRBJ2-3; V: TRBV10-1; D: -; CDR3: CASSGGDTQYF; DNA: TGCGCCAGCAGTGGGGGAGATACGCAGTATTTT
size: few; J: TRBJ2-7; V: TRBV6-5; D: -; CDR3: CASSYSVGGRPYEQYF; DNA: TGTGCCAGCAGTTACTCGGTGGGAGGTAGGCCCTACGAGCAGTACTTC
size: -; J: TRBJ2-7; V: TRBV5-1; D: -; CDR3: CASSGYSYEQYF; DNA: TGCGCCAGCTCAGGGTACTCCTACGAGCAGTACTTC
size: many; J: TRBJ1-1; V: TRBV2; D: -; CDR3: CASTPRGGWNTEAFF; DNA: TGTGCCAGCACCCCGCGGGGGGGCTGGAACACTGAAGCTTTCTTT
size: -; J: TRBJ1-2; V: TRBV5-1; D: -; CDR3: CASSLADSVDGYTF; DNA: TGCGCCAGCAGCTTGGCCGACAGCGTGGATGGCTACACCTTC
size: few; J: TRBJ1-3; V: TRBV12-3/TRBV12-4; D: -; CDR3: CASSLFVGSGNTIYF; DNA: TGTGCCAGCAGTTTATTTGTAGGCTCTGGAAACACCATATATTTT
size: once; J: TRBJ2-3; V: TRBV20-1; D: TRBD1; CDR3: CSAYTGGFISDTQYF; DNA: TGTAGTGCTTATACAGGGGGTTTTATTTCAGATACTCAGTATTTT
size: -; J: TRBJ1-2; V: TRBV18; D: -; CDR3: CASSSGQLYCYTF; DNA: TGTGCCAGCTCATCCGGACAGCTCTATTGCTACACCTTC
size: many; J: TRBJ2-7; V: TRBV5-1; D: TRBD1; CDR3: CASSLADDRGYEQYF; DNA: TGCGCCAGCAGCTTGGCCGACGACAGGGGGTACGAGCAGTACTTC
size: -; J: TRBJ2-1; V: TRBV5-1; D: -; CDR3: CASSLEQLHSYNEQFF; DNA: TGCGCCAGCAGCTTGGAACAGCTCCACTCCTACAATGAGCAGTTCTTC
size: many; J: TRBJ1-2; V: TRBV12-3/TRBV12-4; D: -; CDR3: CASSLKSGGGIGVYGYTF; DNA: TGTGCCAGCAGTTTAAAATCCGGGGGCGGAATTGGGGTCTATGGCTACACCTTC
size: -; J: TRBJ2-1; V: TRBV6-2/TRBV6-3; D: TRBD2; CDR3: CASRRGDEQFF; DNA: TGTGCCAGCCGCCGGGGGGATGAGCAGTTCTTC
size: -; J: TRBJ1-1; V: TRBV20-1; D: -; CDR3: CSARRASNTEAFF; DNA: TGCAGTGCTAGGCGGGCTTCGAACACTGAAGCTTTCTTT
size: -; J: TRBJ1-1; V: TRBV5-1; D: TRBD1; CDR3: CASSRDRGSNTEAFF; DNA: TGCGCCAGCAGCCGTGACAGGGGATCGAACACTGAAGCTTTCTTT
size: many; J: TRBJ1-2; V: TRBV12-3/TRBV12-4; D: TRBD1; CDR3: CASSFNRGYGYTF; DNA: TGTGCCAGCAGTTTTAACAGGGGTTATGGCTACACCTTC
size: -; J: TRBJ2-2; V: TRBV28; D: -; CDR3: CASKLTSSWRVAWELFF; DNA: TGTGCCAGCAAACTTACATCTTCGTGGCGGGTGGCCTGGGAGCTGTTTTTT
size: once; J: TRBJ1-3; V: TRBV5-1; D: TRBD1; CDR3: CASSPGTGYGNTIYF; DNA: TGCGCCAGCAGCCCGGGGACAGGGTACGGAAACACCATATATTTT
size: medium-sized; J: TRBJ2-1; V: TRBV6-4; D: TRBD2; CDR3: CASLAGVNEQFF; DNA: TGTGCCAGCCTAGCGGGAGTTAATGAGCAGTTCTTC
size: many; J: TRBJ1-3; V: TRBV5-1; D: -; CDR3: CASSLEGGTGNTIYF; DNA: TGCGCCAGCAGCTTGGAAGGTGGGACTGGAAACACCATATATTTT
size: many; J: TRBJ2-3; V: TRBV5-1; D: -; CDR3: CASSRTPGLETDTQYF; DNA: TGCGCCAGCAGCCGCACCCCGGGACTCGAGACAGATACGCAGTATTTT
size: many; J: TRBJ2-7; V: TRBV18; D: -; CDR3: CASSQGGYEQYF; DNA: TGTGCCAGCTCACAAGGGGGTTACGAGCAGTACTTC
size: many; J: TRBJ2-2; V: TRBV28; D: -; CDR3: CASSTYTGELFF; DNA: TGTGCCAGCAGTACTTACACCGGGGAGCTGTTTTTT
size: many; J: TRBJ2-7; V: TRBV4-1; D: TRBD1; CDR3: CASSRTGGSYEQYF; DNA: TGCGCCAGCAGCCGGACAGGAGGCTCCTACGAGCAGTACTTC
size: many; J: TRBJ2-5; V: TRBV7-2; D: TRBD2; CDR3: CASSLGLAGEETQYF; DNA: TGTGCCAGCAGCTTAGGGCTAGCGGGGGAAGAGACCCAGTACTTC